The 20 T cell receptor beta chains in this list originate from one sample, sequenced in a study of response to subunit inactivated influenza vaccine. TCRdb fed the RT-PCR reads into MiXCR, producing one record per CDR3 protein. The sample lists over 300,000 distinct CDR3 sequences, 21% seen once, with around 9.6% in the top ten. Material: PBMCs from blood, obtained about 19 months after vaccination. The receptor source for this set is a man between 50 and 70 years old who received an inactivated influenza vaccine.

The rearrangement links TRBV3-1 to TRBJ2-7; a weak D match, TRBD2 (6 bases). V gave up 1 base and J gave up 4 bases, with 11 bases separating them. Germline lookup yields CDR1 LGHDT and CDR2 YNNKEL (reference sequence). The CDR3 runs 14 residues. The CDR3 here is CASSQGGGWYEQYF. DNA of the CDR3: TGTGCCAGCAGCCAAGGAGGAGGGTGGTACGAGCAGTACTTC.

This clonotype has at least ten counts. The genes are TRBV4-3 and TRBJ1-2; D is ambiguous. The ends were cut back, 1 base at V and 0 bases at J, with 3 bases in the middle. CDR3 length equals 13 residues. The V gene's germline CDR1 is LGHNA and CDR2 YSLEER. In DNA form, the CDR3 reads TGCGCCAGCAGCCAAGCAGCTAACTATGGCTACACCTTC. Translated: CASSQAANYGYTF.

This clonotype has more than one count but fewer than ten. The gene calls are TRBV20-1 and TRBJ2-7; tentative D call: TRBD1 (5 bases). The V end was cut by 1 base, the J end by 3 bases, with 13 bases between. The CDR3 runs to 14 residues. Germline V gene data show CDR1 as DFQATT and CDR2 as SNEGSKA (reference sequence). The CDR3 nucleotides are TGCAGTGCTAGAGGGACAACAGTTTACTACGAGCAGTACTTC. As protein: CSARGTTVYYEQYF.

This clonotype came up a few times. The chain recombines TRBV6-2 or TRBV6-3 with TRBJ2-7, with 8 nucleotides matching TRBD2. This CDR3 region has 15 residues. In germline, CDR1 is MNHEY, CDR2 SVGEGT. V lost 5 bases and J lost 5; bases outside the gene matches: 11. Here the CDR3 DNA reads TGTGCCAGCAGTGGACTCTTAGCGGGATCGGACGAGCAGTACTTC. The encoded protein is CASSGLLAGSDEQYF.

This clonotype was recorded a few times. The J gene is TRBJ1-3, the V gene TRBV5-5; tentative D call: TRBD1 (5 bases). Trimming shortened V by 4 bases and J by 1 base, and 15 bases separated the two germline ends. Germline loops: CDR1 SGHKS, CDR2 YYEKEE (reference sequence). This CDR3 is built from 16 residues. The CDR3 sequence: CASSPRHDSSGNTIYF. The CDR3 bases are TGTGCCAGCAGCCCCCGTCACGACAGTTCTGGAAACACCATATATTTT.

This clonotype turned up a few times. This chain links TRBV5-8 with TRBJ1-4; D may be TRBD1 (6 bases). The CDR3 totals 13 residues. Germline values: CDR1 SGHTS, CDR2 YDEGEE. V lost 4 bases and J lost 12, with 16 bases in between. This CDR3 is CASSPGAGLELFF. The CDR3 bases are TGTGCCAGCAGCCCAGGGGCGGGATTGGAACTGTTTTTT.

The CDR3 DNA sequence: TGCAGTGCACTACCGGGCAGGGGGCTAAACGAGCAGTACTTC. This encodes CSALPGRGLNEQYF. This chain links TRBV20-1 with TRBJ2-7; 8 positions agree with TRBD1. Germline V gives CDR1 DFQATT, CDR2 SNEGSKA (reference sequence). Unmatched junction bases numbered 12, after V lost 6 bases and J lost 5 bases. CDR3 length: 14 residues.

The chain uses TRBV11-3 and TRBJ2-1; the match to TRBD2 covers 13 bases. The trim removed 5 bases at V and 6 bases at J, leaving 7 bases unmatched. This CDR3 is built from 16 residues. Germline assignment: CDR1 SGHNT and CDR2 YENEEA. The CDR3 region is CASSQHWTSGSNEQFF. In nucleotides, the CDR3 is TGTGCCAGCAGCCAGCACTGGACTAGCGGGAGCAATGAGCAGTTCTTC.

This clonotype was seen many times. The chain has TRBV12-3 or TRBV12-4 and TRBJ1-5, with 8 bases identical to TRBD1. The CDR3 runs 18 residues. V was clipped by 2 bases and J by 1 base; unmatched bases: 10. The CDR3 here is CASSLWDRSPGSNQPQHF. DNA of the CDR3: TGTGCCAGCAGTTTATGGGACAGGTCTCCGGGGAGCAATCAGCCCCAGCATTTT.

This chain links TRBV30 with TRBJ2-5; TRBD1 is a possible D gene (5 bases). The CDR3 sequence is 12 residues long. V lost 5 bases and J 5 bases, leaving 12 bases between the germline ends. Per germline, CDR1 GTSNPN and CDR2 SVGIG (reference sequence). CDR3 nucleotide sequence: TGTGCCTGGGACGCTGGGGCCGAGACCCAGTACTTC. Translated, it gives CAWDAGAETQYF.

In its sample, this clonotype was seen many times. CDR3: CASSLVATSGNTIYF. The CDR3 nucleotides read TGTGCCAGCAGCTTAGTAGCCACTTCTGGAAACACCATATATTTT. The chain combines TRBV7-2 with TRBJ1-3; D not resolved. This CDR3 is built from 15 residues. CDR1 is SGHTA, CDR2 FQGNSA, per germline. V was clipped by 1 base and J by 1 base, with 8 bases between them. The full variable domain, with the rest looked up from reference TRBV7-2 and TRBJ1-3, is GAGVSQSPSNKVTEKGKDVELRCDPISGHTALYWYRQSLGQGLEFLIYFQGNSAPDKSGLPSDRFSAERTGGSVSTLTIQRTQQEDSAVYLCASSLVATSGNTIYFGEGSWLTVV.

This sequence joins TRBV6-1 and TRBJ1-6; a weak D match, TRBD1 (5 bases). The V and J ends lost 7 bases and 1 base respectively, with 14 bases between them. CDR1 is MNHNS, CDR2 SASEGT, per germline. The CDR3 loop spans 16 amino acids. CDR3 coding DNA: TGTGCCAGCACCCTTTGGGGGGTTTCCTATAATTCACCCCTCCACTTT. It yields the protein CASTLWGVSYNSPLHF.

The CDR3 nucleotides read TGTGCCAGCAGCCACTCTGACAACGGCCCTCGAAATTCACCCCTCCACTTT. It encodes CASSHSDNGPRNSPLHF. The chain employs TRBV3-1 and TRBJ1-6; D call uncertain. Germline CDR1 and CDR2: LGHDT and YNNKEL (reference sequence). CDR3 length: 17 residues. Trimming removed 3 bases from V and 7 bases from J, with 19 bases in between.

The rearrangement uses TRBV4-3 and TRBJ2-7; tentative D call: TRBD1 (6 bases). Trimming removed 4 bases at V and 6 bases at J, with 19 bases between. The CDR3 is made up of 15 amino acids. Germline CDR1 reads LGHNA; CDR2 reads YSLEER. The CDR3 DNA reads TGCGCCAGCAGCCCACAGACAGGCTCGGGCTTCGAGCAGTACTTC. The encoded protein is CASSPQTGSGFEQYF.

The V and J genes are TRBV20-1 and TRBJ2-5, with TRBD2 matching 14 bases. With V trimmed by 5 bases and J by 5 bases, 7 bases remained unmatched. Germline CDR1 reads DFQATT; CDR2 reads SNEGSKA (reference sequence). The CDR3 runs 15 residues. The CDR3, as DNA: TGCAGTGCTCTTAATGGACTAGCGGGGGGTGAGACCCAGTACTTC. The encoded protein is CSALNGLAGGETQYF.

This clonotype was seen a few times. CDR3 sequence: CASSQTQITTDTQYF. The CDR3 bases are TGTGCCAGCAGCCAAACACAGATAACCACAGATACGCAGTATTTT. This chain uses TRBV4-2 with TRBJ2-3, with D hard to call. V lost 2 bases to trimming and J lost 2 bases, with 11 bases between them. Per the germline V gene, CDR1 is LGHNA and CDR2 is YNFKEQ. The length of the CDR3 is 15 residues.

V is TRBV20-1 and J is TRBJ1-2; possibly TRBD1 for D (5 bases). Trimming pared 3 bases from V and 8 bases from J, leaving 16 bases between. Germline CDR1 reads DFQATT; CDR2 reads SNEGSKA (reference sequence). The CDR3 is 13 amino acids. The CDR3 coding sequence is TGCAGTGCTAGCGAGTCACGAGGGGTAGGCTACACCTTC. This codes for CSASESRGVGYTF.

Here the CDR3 DNA reads TGCAGTGCTAGAAGTGACAGGGTTTGGGAGACCCAGTACTTC. It specifies CSARSDRVWETQYF. The J gene is TRBJ2-5, the V gene TRBV20-1; 7 positions agree with TRBD1. V trimming: 2 bases; J trimming: 5 bases; junction bases outside the gene matches: 8. CDR3 length equals 14 residues. The V gene's germline CDR1 is DFQATT and CDR2 SNEGSKA (reference sequence).

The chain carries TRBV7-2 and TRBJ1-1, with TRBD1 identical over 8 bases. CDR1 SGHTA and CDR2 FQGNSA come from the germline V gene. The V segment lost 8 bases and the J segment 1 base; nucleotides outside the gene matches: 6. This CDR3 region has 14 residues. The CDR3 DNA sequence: TGTGCCAGCCTCAAGGGGACAGGGAACACTGAAGCTTTCTTT. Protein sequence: CASLKGTGNTEAFF.

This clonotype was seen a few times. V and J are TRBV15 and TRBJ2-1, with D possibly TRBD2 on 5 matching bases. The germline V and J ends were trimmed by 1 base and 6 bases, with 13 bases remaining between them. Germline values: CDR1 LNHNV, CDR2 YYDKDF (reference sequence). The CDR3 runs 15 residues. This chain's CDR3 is CATSRGRLLLNEQFF. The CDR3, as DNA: TGTGCCACCAGCAGAGGAAGACTACTACTCAATGAGCAGTTCTTC.